This T cell receptor (beta chain) came from a study of CD8+ T cells in alopecia areata. Study outcomes and limitations: Resident alphabeta T-cell populations of normal skin are likewise subject to sequencing in scalp samples.

V shed 0 bases and J shed 9 bases, with 9 bases lying between them. This CDR3 region has 13 residues. Germline V gene data show CDR1 as LNHNV and CDR2 as YYDKDF (reference sequence). Concerning this clone itself: What it binds is unknown.

Investigators isolated RNA and reverse transcribed it into cDNA to act as the sequencing template. The assay was immunoSEQ multiplex PCR, and TCRdb's table has in-frame clones only and misses some. The data hold about 130,000 clones, with 45% to 65% observed a single time. This TCR was sampled from a human donor with alopecia areata. The genes are TRBV15 and TRBJ2-1, with TRBD2 as a possible D gene (6 bases). The sample here was CD4+ T cells sorted from blood, taken at week 0. For the CDR3, the DNA is TGTGCCACCAGCAGAGATCTAGCGTCTGAGCAGTTCTTC. Its translation: CATSRDLASEQFF.